These 26 T cell receptor beta chains originate from one sample sequenced in a study of cytomegalovirus exposure and HLA in healthy donors. Assay: immunoSEQ multiplex PCR; the TCRdb copy retains only in-frame clones and omits some. The table lists 90,000 to 120,000 clones, approximately 95% of them singletons, with roughly 0.66% in the top ten. The sample was PBMCs. The receptors come from a woman under 30 in good health and CMV-seronegative.

The chain carries TRBV4-1 and TRBJ1-4; D is possibly TRBD1 (5 bases). CDR3 length equals 15 residues. V lost 6 bases and J 0 bases, leaving 11 bases between the germline ends. Germline CDR1 and CDR2: MGHRA and YSYEKL. The CDR3 loop is CASRPGGATNEKLFF. In DNA, the CDR3 is TGCGCCAGCAGACCCGGGGGGGCAACTAATGAAAAACTGTTTTTT.

In its sample, this clone was seen a few times. The chain carries TRBV6-1 and TRBJ2-5; 10 bases are a match to TRBD2. The CDR3 is made up of 15 amino acids. J lost 2 bases, V lost 4 bases, and 4 bases had no gene match. Germline CDR1 reads MNHNS; CDR2 reads SASEGT. The CDR3 here is CASSVEAGGQETQYF. DNA for the CDR3: TGTGCCAGCAGTGTAGAAGCGGGGGGGCAAGAGACCCAGTACTTC.

The chain combines TRBV7-3 with TRBJ2-3, with D hard to call. This CDR3 region has 15 residues. V was pared by 0 bases and J by 2 bases, with 9 bases between. Germline V gene data show CDR1 as SGHTA and CDR2 as FQGTGA. For the CDR3, the DNA is TGTGCCAGCAGCTTAACTCGTAGAGACACAGATACGCAGTATTTT. Translation gives CASSLTRRDTDTQYF.

This chain links TRBV5-1 with TRBJ1-6, with D maybe TRBD1 (6 bases). Deletions cut 0 bases from V and 13 bases from J, with 11 bases between. The CDR3 spans 13 residues. Germline-derived CDR1 and CDR2 are SGHRS and YFSETQ. This chain's CDR3 is CASSLGTGSPLHF. CDR3 in DNA: TGCGCCAGCAGCTTGGGTACAGGGTCGCCCCTCCACTTT.

The chain uses TRBV10-3 and TRBJ2-3; TRBD2 aligns across 7 bases. Per the germline V gene, CDR1 is ENHRY and CDR2 is SYGVKD. CDR3 length: 16 amino acids. J gave up 0 bases and V 6 bases, and 9 bases lay outside the gene matches. The CDR3 DNA sequence: TGTGCCATCAGGAACCTAGCGGAATCTAGCACAGATACGCAGTATTTT. Translating gives CAIRNLAESSTDTQYF.

The chain joins TRBV19 to TRBJ1-5, with D unresolved. CDR1 and CDR2 from the germline V gene are LNHDA and SQIVND (reference sequence). The CDR3 has 16 amino acids. Trimming removed 3 bases from V and 1 base from J, with 13 bases in between. CDR3 sequence: CASSIPRVGSNQPQHF. CDR3 nucleotide sequence: TGTGCCAGTAGTATTCCGAGGGTAGGGAGCAATCAGCCCCAGCATTTT.

This clone was observed once. V is TRBV6-5 and J is TRBJ2-1; 15 nucleotides align to TRBD2. With 4 bases clipped from V and 6 bases from J, the junction kept 4 bases outside the gene matches. Germline CDR1 MNHEY, CDR2 SVGAGI. The CDR3 runs 16 residues. The CDR3 region has the DNA TGTGCCAGCAGTTCCTTGGGACTAGCGGGGGGCAATGAGCAGTTCTTC. Translation: CASSSLGLAGGNEQFF.

The chain joins TRBV2 to TRBJ2-7, with no clear D. This CDR3 comprises 12 residues. Germline-derived CDR1 and CDR2 are SNHLY and FYNNEI. The ends were cut back, 5 bases at V and 6 bases at J, with 11 bases in the middle. CDR3 DNA: TGTGCCAGCAGTCCCGACATTGGCGAGCAGTACTTC. This codes for CASSPDIGEQYF. Together with reference TRBV2 and TRBJ2-7, the CDR3 gives the full variable domain: EPEVTQTPSHQVTQMGQEVILRCVPISNHLYFYWYRQILGQKVEFLVSFYNNEISEKSEIFDDQFSVERPDGSNFTLKIRSTKLEDSAMYFCASSPDIGEQYFGPGTRLTVT.

The chain combines TRBV15 with TRBJ1-2; D gene ambiguous. This CDR3 is built from 13 residues. From germline, CDR1 is LNHNV and CDR2 YYDKDF (reference sequence). Between the trimmed V and J ends, which lost 3 bases and 4 bases, there was a span of 9 bases. In DNA form, the CDR3 reads TGTGCCACCAGCAGGGGAGGTGGCTATGGCTACACCTTC. This codes for CATSRGGGYGYTF.

The chain has TRBV19 and TRBJ1-1; D not certain. CDR3 length equals 14 residues. Germline V gene lookup returns CDR1 LNHDA and CDR2 SQIVND (reference sequence). V lost 7 bases, J lost 0 bases, and 12 bases lay in between. The CDR3 sequence is CASIHSGLNTEAFF. CDR3 bases: TGTGCCAGTATTCACTCAGGCCTGAACACTGAAGCTTTCTTT.

J is TRBJ2-1 and V is TRBV2; D might be TRBD2 (5 bases). Germline V gives CDR1 SNHLY, CDR2 FYNNEI. Trimming took 6 bases from V and 15 from J, leaving 15 bases between them. The CDR3 covers 11 residues. The CDR3 DNA reads as TGTGCCAGCAGCGTCAGCGGAGAGGGGTTCTTC. Amino acid sequence: CASSVSGEGFF. The variable domain in full, with the rest retrieved from reference TRBV2 and TRBJ2-1, is EPEVTQTPSHQVTQMGQEVILRCVPISNHLYFYWYRQILGQKVEFLVSFYNNEISEKSEIFDDQFSVERPDGSNFTLKIRSTKLEDSAMYFCASSVSGEGFFGPGTRLTVL.

V and J are TRBV2 and TRBJ2-2; TRBD1 might be the D (6 bases). Per the germline V gene, CDR1 is SNHLY and CDR2 is FYNNEI. V dropped 2 bases and J dropped 4 bases, with 8 bases sitting between them. The CDR3 length is 14 residues. The CDR3 nucleotides are TGTGCCAGCAGTGAAAGAGGGGGCACCGGGGAGCTGTTTTTT. Translating gives CASSERGGTGELFF.

This sequence joins TRBV15 and TRBJ2-3; 7 nucleotides agree with TRBD1. Looked up from germline, CDR1 is LNHNV and CDR2 is YYDKDF (reference sequence). The CDR3 is 16 residues long. The junction had 8 bases not matched to a gene; V was cut back by 5 bases and J by 0 bases. The CDR3 loop reads CATSFPGGASTDTQYF. The CDR3 region has the DNA TGTGCCACCAGCTTTCCAGGGGGAGCAAGCACAGATACGCAGTATTTT.

The chain employs TRBV7-2 and TRBJ1-3; no reliable D call. CDR3 length equals 15 residues. With 3 bases removed from V and 2 bases from J, the gap between germline ends came to 11 bases. Germline V CDR1 and CDR2: SGHTA, FQGNSA. The CDR3 sequence is CASSFSGTTGNTIYF. The CDR3, as DNA: TGTGCCAGCAGCTTTAGTGGTACGACTGGAAACACCATATATTTT.

The chain links TRBV15 to TRBJ1-2, with TRBD1 as a possible D gene (5 bases). In germline, CDR1 is LNHNV, CDR2 YYDKDF (reference sequence). The V gene lost 1 base and the J gene lost 2 bases, with 8 bases spanning the gap. The CDR3 consists of 14 residues. This chain's CDR3 is CATSRGQYNYGYTF. CDR3 nucleotide sequence: TGTGCCACCAGCAGAGGACAGTACAACTATGGCTACACCTTC.

The genes are TRBV4-3 and TRBJ1-1, with TRBD1 matching over 10 bases. The CDR3 spans 15 residues. V dropped 3 bases and J dropped 6; count of bases not matched to a gene: 7. Germline V gene data show CDR1 as LGHNA and CDR2 as YSLEER. In nucleotides, the CDR3 is TGCGCCAGCAGCCACCCCGGACAGGGGGTGGCTGAAGCTTTCTTT. It yields the protein CASSHPGQGVAEAFF.

The chain is built from TRBV6-6 and TRBJ1-2; TRBD1 matches at 8 bases. Germline values: CDR1 MNHNY, CDR2 SVGAGI (reference sequence). V was pared by 8 bases and J by 7 bases, with 12 bases of the junction left unmatched. CDR3 length: 14 amino acids. The CDR3 protein is CASSESSGGVGYTF. The CDR3 bases are TGTGCCAGCTCCGAGTCGTCAGGGGGCGTTGGCTACACCTTC.

This chain links TRBV13 with TRBJ2-3; no clear D gene. V was clipped by 2 bases and J by 6 bases, with 3 bases between them. Germline V lookup: CDR1 PRHDT, CDR2 FYEKMQ (reference sequence). The CDR3 runs to 11 residues. The chain's CDR3 is CASSLLDTQYF. The CDR3 coding sequence is TGTGCCAGCAGCTTACTGGATACGCAGTATTTT. Combining the CDR3 with reference TRBV13 and TRBJ2-3 gives the whole variable domain AAGVIQSPRHLIKEKRETATLKCYPIPRHDTVYWYQQGPGQDPQFLISFYEKMQSDKGSIPDRFSAQQFSDYHSELNMSSLELGDSALYFCASSLLDTQYFGPGTRLTVL.

The V and J genes are TRBV27 and TRBJ2-2; D unresolved. This CDR3 has 16 residues. V dropped 4 bases and J dropped 0 bases, with 12 bases sitting between them. Germline CDR1 MNHEY, CDR2 SMNVEV (reference sequence). The CDR3 is CASSYRIRSNTGELFF. The CDR3 region has the DNA TGTGCCAGCAGTTACCGAATTCGGTCGAACACCGGGGAGCTGTTTTTT.

This sequence joins TRBV7-9 and TRBJ1-1; D is undetermined. Trimming shortened V by 0 bases and J by 4 bases, and 15 bases separated the two germline ends. Per the germline V gene, CDR1 is SEHNR and CDR2 is FQNEAQ (reference sequence). The CDR3 length is 16 residues. CDR3 nucleotide sequence: TGTGCCAGCAGCTTAGCGGGAGCAGGCGTTGGCACTGAAGCTTTCTTT. Translation: CASSLAGAGVGTEAFF. The complete variable domain, with remaining parts taken from reference TRBV7-9 and TRBJ1-1, reads DTGVSQNPRHKITKRGQNVTFRCDPISEHNRLYWYRQTLGQGPEFLTYFQNEAQLEKSRLLSDRFSAERPKGSFSTLEIQRTEQGDSAMYLCASSLAGAGVGTEAFFGQGTRLTVV.

This sequence joins TRBV28 and TRBJ1-5, with 9 bases fitting TRBD1. The CDR3 totals 18 residues. The V segment lost 5 bases and the J segment 5 bases; nucleotides outside the gene matches: 16. CDR1 and CDR2 (germline): MDHEN, SYDVKM. CDR3 sequence: CASSNLGEGTGSDQPQHF. As DNA, the CDR3 is TGTGCCAGCAGTAATTTGGGTGAAGGGACAGGGAGCGATCAGCCCCAGCATTTT.

CDR3 in amino acids: CASRPGGLYEQYF. The DNA for the CDR3 is TGTGCCAGCAGGCCCGGGGGACTCTACGAGCAGTACTTC. The chain carries TRBV6-5 and TRBJ2-7; D is possibly TRBD2 (6 bases). This CDR3 region has 13 residues. V gave up 6 bases and J gave up 3 bases, with 12 bases separating them. CDR1 is MNHEY and CDR2 is SVGAGI in the germline V gene.

The chain couples TRBV18 to TRBJ2-7, with D uncertain. CDR3 length equals 11 residues. V gave up 4 bases and J gave up 3 bases, with 4 bases separating them. CDR1 KGHSH and CDR2 LQKENI come from the germline V gene. For the CDR3, the DNA is TGTGCCAGCTCACGGAGCTACGAGCAGTACTTC. Its translation: CASSRSYEQYF. Combining the CDR3 with reference TRBV18 and TRBJ2-7 gives the whole variable domain NAGVMQNPRHLVRRRGQEARLRCSPMKGHSHVYWYRQLPEEGLKFMVYLQKENIIDESGMPKERFSAEFPKEGPSILRIQQVVRGDSAAYFCASSRSYEQYFGPGTRLTVT.

The V gene is TRBV19, the J gene TRBJ2-7, with 7 bases fitting TRBD1. V lost 1 base and J lost 0; bases outside the gene matches: 3. The CDR3 spans 15 residues. CDR1 is LNHDA, CDR2 SQIVND, per germline (reference sequence). The DNA for the CDR3 is TGTGCCAGTAGTATAGCCGGGACAGACTCCTACGAGCAGTACTTC. It specifies CASSIAGTDSYEQYF.

CDR3 loop: CASSLGRAPYNEQFF. CDR3 in DNA: TGTGCCAGCAGCTTAGGCAGGGCGCCCTACAATGAGCAGTTCTTC. The chain links TRBV7-6 to TRBJ2-1, with TRBD1 as a possible D gene (5 bases). V lost 1 base and J lost 2, with 9 bases in between. The CDR3 sequence is 15 residues long. Germline V CDR1 and CDR2: SGHVS, FNYEAQ. Supplemented by reference TRBV7-6 and TRBJ2-1, the full variable domain reads GAGVSQSPRYKVTKRGQDVALRCDPISGHVSLYWYRQALGQGPEFLTYFNYEAQQDKSGLPNDRFSAERPEGSISTLTIQRTEQRDSAMYRCASSLGRAPYNEQFFGPGTRLTVL.

In this sample, this clone turned up once. The junction and the germline gene differ at one end; a read error may be behind it. At the DNA level, this CDR3 is encoded by other sequences in the same sample as well. This CDR3 is CASSLEETGTTSPLHF. In DNA form, the CDR3 reads TGTGCCAGCAGCTTAGAGGAAACAGGGACAACTTCACCTCTCCACTTT. V usage is TRBV7-8 and J usage is TRBJ1-6, with D possibly being TRBD1 (6 bases). Germline-derived CDR1 and CDR2 are SGHVS and FQNEAQ. The CDR3 totals 16 residues.